The 9 T cell receptor beta chains given below trace back to one sample, sequenced in a study of CD4 T cells in relation to SARS-CoV-2 and coronaviruses. Before the COVID-19 pandemic, during about 2011-2018, CD4+ T cells were taken from unexposed donors. Isolation of CD4+ T cells took place after less than 11 days in culture. TCRdb's copy holds only in-frame clones and misses some; the assay was immunoSEQ multiplex PCR. The table shows 20,000 to 25,000 clones, with about 82% occurring only once. These TCRs' antigens remain unknown. The specimen sequenced was CD4+ T cells from PBMCs, cultured in vitro. Receptors originate from a human donor in good health.

The CDR3 loop reads CASSPQTESGTSGSLGTDTQYF. CDR3 DNA: TGTGCCAGCAGCCCCCAGACAGAATCCGGGACTAGCGGGAGTTTGGGCACAGATACGCAGTATTTT. The rearrangement uses TRBV9 and TRBJ2-3; the match to TRBD2 covers 14 bases. Germline CDR1 is SGDLS and CDR2 is YYNGEE. With V trimmed by 4 bases and J by 1 base, 20 bases remained unmatched. CDR3 length: 22 residues.

The genes are TRBV4-2 and TRBJ1-6; D call uncertain. Looked up from germline, CDR1 is LGHNA and CDR2 is YNFKEQ. Between the trimmed V and J ends, which lost 1 base and 4 bases, there was a span of 8 bases. This CDR3 is built from 15 residues. The CDR3 region is CASSQGPDYNSPLHF. CDR3 sequence (DNA): TGTGCCAGCAGCCAAGGCCCGGATTATAATTCACCCCTCCACTTT.

Here the CDR3 reads CASSDRFTEAFF. The CDR3 DNA is TGTGCCAGCAGTGACCGCTTCACTGAAGCTTTCTTT. This rearrangement joins TRBV2 to TRBJ1-1; D gene ambiguous. Trimming left V 3 bases short and J 4 bases short, with 6 bases between. From germline, CDR1 is SNHLY and CDR2 FYNNEI. CDR3 length: 12 residues. Filled out from reference TRBV2 and TRBJ1-1, the complete variable domain reads EPEVTQTPSHQVTQMGQEVILRCVPISNHLYFYWYRQILGQKVEFLVSFYNNEISEKSEIFDDQFSVERPDGSNFTLKIRSTKLEDSAMYFCASSDRFTEAFFGQGTRLTVV.

The V and J genes are TRBV5-1 and TRBJ2-1; 9 bases map to TRBD2. V lost 0 bases and J lost 3; bases outside the gene matches: 1. CDR1 SGHRS and CDR2 YFSETQ come from the germline V gene. This CDR3 comprises 15 residues. The CDR3 loop reads CASSLGSGGYNEQFF. CDR3 bases: TGCGCCAGCAGCTTGGGTAGCGGGGGCTACAATGAGCAGTTCTTC.

The CDR3 nucleotides are TGCGCCAGCAGCTTGCCACAGGGAGAGACCCAGTACTTC. Its protein product is CASSLPQGETQYF. The V call is TRBV5-1, the J call TRBJ2-5, with D possibly matching TRBD1 (6 bases). Germline V gives CDR1 SGHRS, CDR2 YFSETQ. The V and J ends lost 1 base and 4 bases respectively, with 8 bases between them. The CDR3 spans 13 residues.

The CDR3, as DNA: TGTGCCAGCAGTCGCACCGTCGGAGAAAAACTGTTTTTT. Translated, it gives CASSRTVGEKLFF. The J gene is TRBJ1-4, the V gene TRBV12-3 or TRBV12-4, with no clear D. The CDR3 is 13 amino acids. Trimming took 5 bases from V and 8 from J, leaving 12 bases between them.

The chain links TRBV6-5 to TRBJ2-5, with D tentatively TRBD2 (6 bases). Germline V gene data show CDR1 as MNHEY and CDR2 as SVGAGI. V shed 2 bases and J shed 5 bases, with 15 bases lying between them. The CDR3 consists of 15 residues. The CDR3 DNA sequence: TGTGCCAGCAGTTACCGCGGCCGGAGGGAGGAGACCCAGTACTTC. Translation gives CASSYRGRREETQYF.

The J gene is TRBJ2-3, the V gene TRBV5-1; D remains ambiguous. This CDR3 is 15 amino acids long. Deletions cut 5 bases from V and 0 bases from J, with 13 bases between. Germline V gene sequence: CDR1 SGHRS, CDR2 YFSETQ. The CDR3 loop reads CASSLDRPSTDTQYF. The CDR3 region has the DNA TGCGCCAGCAGTCTGGACCGGCCTAGCACAGATACGCAGTATTTT.

V is TRBV7-2 and J is TRBJ2-7; 7 bases line up with TRBD1. The CDR3 contains 15 residues. With 2 bases clipped from V and 2 bases from J, the junction kept 6 bases outside the gene matches. Germline-derived CDR1 and CDR2 are SGHTA and FQGNSA. For the CDR3, the DNA is TGTGCCAGCAGCTTATCTCCCGGGACAGCCTACGAGCAGTACTTC. Protein: CASSLSPGTAYEQYF.